This is a list of T cell receptor beta chains from one sample in a study of post-analysis software for immune sequencing data. TCRdb re-called the PCR reads through MiXCR, storing one row per CDR3 protein. The sample yields roughly 800,000 distinct CDR3 sequences, 35% to 55% seen once. Sequences were obtained from blood. These receptors all come from a girl between 5 and 17 years old with multiple sclerosis. Both conserved end residues are part of each CDR3. A D gene is named only where the DNA matches it firmly. Only part of the rows carry a size: once, few, many, or a class if the clone is expanded.

j_call clone_size d_call v_call cdr3_aa cdr3_nt
TRBJ2-3 few TRBD1 TRBV6-5 CASRSGTGKTDTQYF TGTGCCAGCCGGAGCGGGACAGGGAAAACAGATACGCAGTATTTT
TRBJ2-7 NA NA TRBV28 CANSTPTENYEQYF TGTGCCAACAGTACCCCTACCGAGAACTACGAGCAGTACTTC
TRBJ2-1 NA TRBD1 TRBV29-1 CSVAGTGEGNEQFF TGCAGCGTTGCCGGGACAGGGGAAGGTAATGAGCAGTTCTTC
TRBJ1-5 NA NA TRBV6-2/TRBV6-3 CASSPTGIRQPQHF TGTGCCAGCAGTCCCACAGGGATTCGTCAGCCCCAGCATTTT
TRBJ2-3 NA NA TRBV7-8 CASSPHRDGTDTQYF TGTGCCAGCAGCCCACACAGAGACGGCACAGATACGCAGTATTTT
TRBJ2-7 few TRBD2 TRBV5-1 CASSNRGLAEYEQYF TGCGCCAGCAGCAACCGGGGACTAGCGGAATACGAGCAGTACTTC
TRBJ2-7 NA TRBD2 TRBV6-6 CASSYLREPHEQYF TGTGCCAGCAGTTACTTGCGGGAGCCCCACGAGCAGTACTTC
TRBJ1-5 NA NA TRBV15 CATSRDRGSHGQSQHF TGTGCCACCAGCAGAGATCGCGGGTCTCATGGTCAGTCCCAGCATTTT
TRBJ2-5 few NA TRBV11-2 CASSLGNMGRETQYF TGTGCCAGCAGCCTAGGAAACATGGGGCGGGAGACCCAGTACTTC
TRBJ1-2 NA NA TRBV6-2/TRBV6-3 CASSYSIGGSGYGYTF TGTGCCAGCAGTTACTCGATAGGAGGGAGCGGCTATGGCTACACCTTC
TRBJ2-6 NA NA TRBV29-1 CSVGGPGAEGANVLTF TGCAGCGTTGGGGGTCCGGGGGCCGAAGGGGCCAACGTCCTGACTTTC
TRBJ2-1 NA NA TRBV6-5 CASSTGAGPSYNEQFF TGTGCCAGCAGTACCGGGGCGGGCCCCTCCTACAATGAGCAGTTCTTC
TRBJ2-5 few NA TRBV7-2 CASRVGETQYF TGTGCCAGCAGAGTGGGCGAGACCCAGTACTTC
TRBJ1-2 few NA TRBV29-1 CSIGGLSYGYTF TGCAGCATTGGTGGACTAAGCTATGGCTACACCTTC
TRBJ2-1 NA NA TRBV6-1 CASMRSSSYNEQFF TGTGCCAGCATGCGGTCAAGCTCCTACAATGAGCAGTTCTTC
TRBJ1-2 few NA TRBV7-2 CASSLESQNYGYTF TGTGCCAGCAGCTTAGAATCCCAGAACTATGGCTACACCTTC
TRBJ2-1 NA TRBD2 TRBV7-2 CASSWRLAGGSYNEQFF TGTGCCAGCAGTTGGCGACTAGCGGGGGGCTCCTACAATGAGCAGTTCTTC
TRBJ2-6 NA NA TRBV7-9 CASSLAGANVPTF TGTGCCAGCAGCCTCGCTGGGGCCAACGTCCCGACTTTC
TRBJ2-3 NA TRBD2 TRBV20-1 CSALPASGSPDTQYF TGCAGTGCCCTCCCTGCTAGCGGGAGCCCAGATACGCAGTATTTT
TRBJ2-5 NA TRBD2 TRBV20-1 CSARRLAGGQETQYF TGCAGTGCTAGACGACTAGCGGGGGGGCAAGAGACCCAGTACTTC
TRBJ2-1 few TRBD2 TRBV20-1 CSAREGGGGTSSYNEQFF TGCAGTGCTAGAGAGGGCGGCGGGGGGACGTCGTCGTACAATGAGCAGTTCTTC
TRBJ1-2 NA TRBD1 TRBV29-1 CSVRATDRAKGYTF TGCAGCGTACGGGCAACGGACAGGGCGAAGGGCTACACCTTC
TRBJ2-1 many NA TRBV20-1 CSYSTRDKRSEQFF TGCAGTTACAGCACAAGGGACAAAAGGTCCGAGCAGTTCTTC
TRBJ1-6 few NA TRBV27 CASSLAVYSPLHF TGTGCCAGCAGTTTAGCGGTTTATTCACCCCTCCACTTT
TRBJ1-2 few NA TRBV29-1 CSFSGGPNYGYTF TGCAGCTTTTCCGGGGGTCCGAACTATGGCTACACCTTC
TRBJ2-1 NA TRBD2 TRBV9 CASSGSLAGVDNEQFF TGTGCCAGCAGCGGGTCACTAGCGGGAGTCGACAATGAGCAGTTCTTC